This T cell receptor beta chain was found in a study of T cells after somatic rescue of genetic block. Measured with immunoSEQ multiplex PCR; TCRdb has only the in-frame clones, and not every one. The sample records around 100,000 clones, 75% to 95% being singletons. CDR3 length: 13 residues. Germline V gene sequence: CDR1 SGHTA, CDR2 FQGNSA. V lost 5 bases to trimming and J lost 8 bases; unmatched junction nucleotides: 5. The source material was peripheral blood mononuclear cells (PBMCs). The rearrangement uses TRBV7-2 and TRBJ2-7, with 11 positions matching TRBD1. The receptor was derived from a woman between 18 and 29 years old. The CDR3 spells CASSLGTGGQQYF. The CDR3, as DNA: TGTGCCAGCAGCCTCGGGACAGGGGGTCAGCAGTACTTC.